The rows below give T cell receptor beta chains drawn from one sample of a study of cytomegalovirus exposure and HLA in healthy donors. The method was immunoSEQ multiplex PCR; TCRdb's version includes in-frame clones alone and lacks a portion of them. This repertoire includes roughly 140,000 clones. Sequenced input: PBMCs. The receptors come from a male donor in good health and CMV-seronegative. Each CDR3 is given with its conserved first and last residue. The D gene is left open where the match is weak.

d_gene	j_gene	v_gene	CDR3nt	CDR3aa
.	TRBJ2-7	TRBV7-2	TGTGCCAGCAGCTTACGACCGTTAGCGGACTCCTACGAGCAGTACTTC	CASSLRPLADSYEQYF
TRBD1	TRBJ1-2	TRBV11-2	TGTGCCAGCAGCCCCCTGACAGGGGTGAACTATGGCTACACCTTC	CASSPLTGVNYGYTF
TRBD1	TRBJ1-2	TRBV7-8	TGTGCCAGCAGCGTAGGGGGCGATTATGGCTACACCTTC	CASSVGGDYGYTF
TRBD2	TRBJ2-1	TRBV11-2	TGTGCCAGCAGCGAACAACTAGCGGGAGGGCGTGAGCAGTTCTTC	CASSEQLAGGREQFF
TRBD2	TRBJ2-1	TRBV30	TGTGCCGGGAGTGTACTAGCGGGAGGGTTTAGGGAGCAGTTCTTC	CAGSVLAGGFREQFF
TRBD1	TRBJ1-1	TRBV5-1	TGCGCCAGCAGCTCACAGGGGGCTTTAACTGAAGCTTTCTTT	CASSSQGALTEAFF
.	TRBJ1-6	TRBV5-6	TGTGCCAGCAGCTCACACAGGGATAATTCACCCCTCCACTTT	CASSSHRDNSPLHF
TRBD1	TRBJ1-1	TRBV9	TGTGCCAGCAGCCGAGAGGGACAGGGAACTGAAGCTTTCTTT	CASSREGQGTEAFF
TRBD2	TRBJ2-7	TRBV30	TGTGCCTGGTCCCATTGGGGTCCGCGGGAGAGCGAGCAGTACTTC	CAWSHWGPRESEQYF
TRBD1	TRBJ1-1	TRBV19	TGTGCCAGTTCTATTCCGACGGGGACAGGGGGCGACCCTGAAGCTTTCTTT	CASSIPTGTGGDPEAFF
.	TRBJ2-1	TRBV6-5	TGTGCCAGCAGTTACTCAGGGACACCGTCCTACAATGAGCAGTTCTTC	CASSYSGTPSYNEQFF
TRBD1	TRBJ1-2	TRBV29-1	TGCAGCGTTAGACAGGGGGCGGGGGGCTACACCTTC	CSVRQGAGGYTF
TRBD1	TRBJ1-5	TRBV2	TGTGCCAGCAGAGCAAGACAGGGTAATCAGCCCCAGCATTTT	CASRARQGNQPQHF
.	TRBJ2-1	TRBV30	TGTGCCTGGAGTGTAGCGGAGGGCAATGAGCAGTTCTTC	CAWSVAEGNEQFF
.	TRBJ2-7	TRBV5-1	TGCGCCAGCATGGGGGCCAGTAAGACCTACGAGCAGTACTTC	CASMGASKTYEQYF
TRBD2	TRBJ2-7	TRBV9	TGTGCCAGCAGCCCGCGGCAGGGCGGGGGTTACGAGCAGTACTTC	CASSPRQGGGYEQYF
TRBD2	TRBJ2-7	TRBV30	TGTGCCTGGAGTGTAAGACTAGCGGGAGGATACGAGCAGTACTTC	CAWSVRLAGGYEQYF
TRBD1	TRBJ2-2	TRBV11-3	TGTGCCAGCAGCTTTAAGAGAACCTCCGGGACAGGGAATCGGGCCGGGGAGCTGTTTTTT	CASSFKRTSGTGNRAGELFF
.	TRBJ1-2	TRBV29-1	TGCAGCGTTGGTATCGGGAATCTTGGCTACACCTTC	CSVGIGNLGYTF
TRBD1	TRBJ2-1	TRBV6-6	TGTGCCAGCAGAGCCGGGACAGGGGATTACAATGAGCAGTTCTTC	CASRAGTGDYNEQFF
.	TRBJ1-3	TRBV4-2	TGTGCCAGCAGCCAAGGGGGGGACGGCTCTGGAAACACCATATATTTT	CASSQGGDGSGNTIYF
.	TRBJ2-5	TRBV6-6	TGTGCCAGCAGCCCTCCGGGGAACCAAGAGACCCAGTACTTC	CASSPPGNQETQYF
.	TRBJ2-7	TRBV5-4	TGTGCCAGCACCTTGAACGAGGGGGCCTACGAGCAGTACTTC	CASTLNEGAYEQYF
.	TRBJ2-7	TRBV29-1	TGCAGCGCCGCGGACAGTGTAGGATACGAGCAGTACTTC	CSAADSVGYEQYF
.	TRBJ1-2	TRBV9	TGTGCCAGCAGCGCAACCGACGGCCAAAGGGGCTATGGCTACACCTTC	CASSATDGQRGYGYTF